This T cell receptor beta chain was recorded in a study of blood T cell repertoires in COVID-19. For the study at large: The study drew acute and convalescent COVID-19 samples from the United States, Italy and Spain.

The method was immunoSEQ multiplex PCR; TCRdb's version includes in-frame clones alone and lacks a portion of them. This table holds 90,000 to 120,000 clones, around 90% found once. There are 13 residues in the CDR3. V shed 4 bases and J shed 0 bases, with 5 bases lying between them. Germline V gene lookup returns CDR1 LNHNV and CDR2 YYDKDF (reference sequence). The sample comprised peripheral blood. The TCR was taken from a human donor in a cohort sampled during active COVID-19. This chain connects TRBV15 to TRBJ2-3; D unresolved. CDR3 sequence (DNA): TGTGCCACCAGCATATCCAGCACAGATACGCAGTATTTT. Translation: CATSISSTDTQYF.